This T cell receptor beta chain was recovered during a study of vaccination and CD4 T cells after COVID-19. The time point denotes: late sampling 161 to 241 days after vaccination in three convalescent patients. Regarding treatment: 10-day PBMC culture with coronavirus spike peptide pools or control peptides (ViraFEST assay). Sequencing of DNA taken from cultured CD4+ T cells relied on the Oncomine TCR Beta short-read assay. TCRdb re-called the PCR reads through MiXCR, storing one row per CDR3 protein. The sample lists tens of thousands of distinct CDR3 sequences, about 35% occurring once. V was clipped by 6 bases and J by 4 bases; unmatched bases: 7. CDR1 is MNHNS and CDR2 is SASEGT in the germline V gene. The CDR3 totals 14 residues. Study conclusions and caveats: Counts of SARS-CoV-2-reactive clonotypes had a median that went from 21 to 38, a nonsignificant change.

Turning to this clonotype: The antigen remains unidentified.

The receptor comes from a human donor who had recovered from COVID-19. This sample comprised CD4+ T cells from blood, cultured in vitro, obtained about 7 months after SARS-CoV-2 vaccination. V and J are TRBV6-1 and TRBJ2-3, with 7 bases matching TRBD2. The CDR3 region is CASSSAGEPDTQYF. CDR3 nucleotides: TGTGCCAGCAGCTCGGCGGGAGAGCCAGATACGCAGTATTTT.